Listed below are T cell receptor beta chains from one sample, sequenced in a study of technical replicates of blood from a few donors. Produced via immunoSEQ multiplex PCR; TCRdb's table is partial and in-frame only. The table includes approximately 78,000 clones, roughly 92% detected once. The sequenced sample was T cells isolated from PBMCs. The receptors were gathered from a human donor in good health. Each CDR3 is given with its conserved first and last residue. A D gene is named only where the DNA matches it firmly. Not every row has a clone size; where given, it reads once, few, many or a size class.

v_call,j_call,clone_size,d_call,cdr3_aa,cdr3_nt
TRBV5-1,TRBJ2-5,NA,NA,CASSLDAGEGTQYF,TGCGCCAGCAGCTTGGATGCCGGAGAAGGGACCCAGTACTTC
TRBV7-9,TRBJ2-1,NA,NA,CASTPLLWTEIYNEQFF,TGTGCCAGCACCCCACTCCTTTGGACAGAAATTTACAATGAGCAGTTCTTC
TRBV5-6,TRBJ2-3,NA,NA,CASSLELFEGRGGTDTQYF,TGTGCCAGCAGCTTGGAGCTTTTCGAGGGCAGGGGCGGCACAGATACGCAGTATTTT
TRBV9,TRBJ1-5,few,NA,CASSVGVLNQPQHF,TGTGCCAGCAGCGTAGGTGTTCTAAATCAGCCCCAGCATTTT
TRBV7-8,TRBJ1-1,NA,NA,CASSPFRNEAFF,TGTGCCAGCAGCCCTTTTCGTAATGAAGCTTTCTTT
TRBV4-2,TRBJ2-7,once,TRBD2,CASSQLAGLTVADF,TGTGCCAGCAGCCAACTAGCGGGGCTCACCGTCGCGGACTTC
TRBV6-5,TRBJ1-1,once,NA,CASSYVQGIPEAFF,TGTGCCAGCAGTTACGTACAGGGTATCCCCGAAGCTTTCTTT
TRBV5-4,TRBJ2-6,few,TRBD1,CASSLEQGEVNVLTF,TGTGCCAGCAGCTTGGAACAGGGGGAAGTCAACGTCCTGACTTTC
TRBV4-2,TRBJ2-2,few,NA,CASSQRGNTGELFF,TGTGCCAGCAGCCAACGGGGGAACACCGGGGAGCTGTTTTTT
TRBV5-1,TRBJ2-1,NA,TRBD1,CASSGDGQGNEQFF,TGCGCCAGCAGTGGGGACGGACAGGGTAATGAGCAGTTCTTC
TRBV5-6,TRBJ2-7,NA,TRBD2,CASSPGTRGEQYF,TGTGCCAGCAGCCCCGGGACTAGAGGCGAGCAGTACTTC
TRBV14,TRBJ2-3,NA,TRBD2,CASSQTSADTQYF,TGTGCCAGCAGCCAAACTAGCGCAGATACGCAGTATTTT
TRBV18,TRBJ1-1,NA,NA,CASSPHPGSGTEAFF,TGTGCCAGCTCACCCCATCCAGGTTCGGGAACTGAAGCTTTCTTT
TRBV2,TRBJ1-5,NA,TRBD1,CASSEGTGSQPQHF,TGTGCCAGCAGTGAAGGGACAGGGAGTCAGCCCCAGCATTTT
TRBV25-1,TRBJ2-2,NA,TRBD1,CASSLQGASLGELFF,TGTGCCAGCAGTCTGCAGGGGGCAAGTCTCGGGGAGCTGTTTTTT
TRBV27,TRBJ2-5,NA,NA,CASSLRGIQETQYF,TGTGCCAGCAGTCTTAGGGGGATCCAAGAGACCCAGTACTTC
TRBV5-1,TRBJ2-7,once,NA,CASSLLGPYEQYF,TGCGCCAGCAGCTTGTTGGGCCCCTACGAGCAGTACTTC
TRBV15,TRBJ1-1,NA,NA,CATSRDLVQDEAFF,TGTGCCACCAGCAGAGATTTGGTACAGGATGAAGCTTTCTTT
TRBV4-1,TRBJ2-7,NA,NA,CASSQLPPGSPWEQYF,TGCGCCAGCAGCCAACTTCCTCCGGGGTCCCCTTGGGAGCAGTACTTC
TRBV18,TRBJ2-7,NA,TRBD1,CASSPGTGSYEQYF,TGTGCCAGCTCACCCGGGACAGGGAGCTACGAGCAGTACTTC
TRBV5-5,TRBJ1-4,NA,TRBD1,CASSSAPGQGEKLFF,TGTGCCAGCAGCTCAGCTCCGGGACAGGGTGAAAAACTGTTTTTT
TRBV27,TRBJ2-7,once,NA,CASSLGGSGSYEQYF,TGTGCCAGCAGTTTGGGGGGATCTGGCTCCTACGAGCAGTACTTC
TRBV29-1,TRBJ1-5,few,NA,CSVEVYVGEQPQHF,TGCAGCGTTGAGGTCTACGTAGGGGAACAGCCCCAGCATTTT
TRBV29-1,TRBJ2-3,NA,TRBD1,CSAQGGTDTQYF,TGCAGCGCCCAAGGGGGCACGGATACGCAGTATTTT
TRBV27,TRBJ2-7,NA,NA,CASSLSGHSSYEQYF,TGTGCCAGCAGTTTATCGGGGCATAGCTCCTACGAGCAGTACTTC
TRBV19,TRBJ2-7,NA,NA,CASSVFWGLSDSNEQYF,TGTGCCAGTAGTGTATTTTGGGGACTGTCAGATTCAAACGAGCAGTACTTC
TRBV7-3,TRBJ2-7,NA,NA,CASSLKSQGFHEQYF,TGTGCCAGCAGCTTAAAGTCTCAGGGGTTCCACGAGCAGTACTTC
TRBV5-1,TRBJ2-7,NA,TRBD2,CASSHWGTSGTYEQYF,TGCGCCAGCAGCCACTGGGGGACTAGCGGGACCTACGAGCAGTACTTC
TRBV6-1,TRBJ2-7,NA,NA,CASIFFVGFLNEQYF,TGTGCCAGCATTTTTTTTGTCGGGTTCTTGAACGAGCAGTACTTC
TRBV5-1,TRBJ1-2,few,TRBD1,CASSLTGDYGYTF,TGCGCCAGCAGCTTAACAGGGGACTATGGCTACACCTTC
TRBV5-4,TRBJ2-5,NA,NA,CASSLEGRGQETQYF,TGTGCCAGCAGCTTGGAGGGGAGGGGGCAAGAGACCCAGTACTTC
TRBV7-2,TRBJ2-1,NA,NA,CASSPARVRSYNEQFF,TGTGCCAGCAGCCCCGCCAGGGTTCGATCCTACAATGAGCAGTTCTTC
TRBV5-1,TRBJ2-6,NA,TRBD1,CASSGQGPGANVLTF,TGCGCCAGCAGCGGACAGGGTCCCGGGGCCAACGTCCTGACTTTC
TRBV19,TRBJ1-2,NA,TRBD1,CASRAGTGDGYTF,TGTGCCAGTAGAGCCGGGACAGGGGATGGCTACACCTTC
TRBV19,TRBJ2-7,NA,NA,CASSTGASYEQYF,TGTGCCAGTAGTACAGGGGCCTCCTACGAGCAGTACTTC
TRBV9,TRBJ2-5,NA,TRBD2,CASSVGLAVTETQYF,TGTGCCAGCAGCGTAGGACTAGCGGTTACAGAGACCCAGTACTTC
TRBV15,TRBJ1-2,NA,NA,CATSGWTLSNYGYTF,TGTGCCACCAGCGGATGGACACTCTCTAACTATGGCTACACCTTC
TRBV11-2,TRBJ1-4,NA,NA,CASSFSRINEKLFF,TGTGCCAGCAGCTTTTCCAGGATCAATGAAAAACTGTTTTTT
TRBV27,TRBJ1-1,once,NA,CASNTRTALNTEAFF,TGTGCCAGCAACACTCGGACAGCCTTGAACACTGAAGCTTTCTTT
TRBV2,TRBJ1-2,NA,NA,CASSDVRIYGYTF,TGTGCCAGCAGTGACGTCAGGATCTATGGCTACACCTTC
TRBV4-3,TRBJ2-7,NA,TRBD2,CASSQDLAGALEQYF,TGCGCCAGCAGCCAAGATCTAGCGGGAGCTTTAGAGCAGTACTTC
TRBV28,TRBJ2-1,NA,TRBD2,CASSFLREGFNEQFF,TGTGCCAGCAGTTTTTTACGGGAGGGCTTCAATGAGCAGTTCTTC
TRBV5-4,TRBJ2-5,NA,TRBD2,CASSFSGGVQETQYF,TGTGCCAGCAGCTTTTCCGGGGGGGTCCAAGAGACCCAGTACTTC
TRBV11-2,TRBJ2-7,NA,NA,CASSAQGYEQYF,TGTGCCAGCAGCGCCCAGGGGTACGAGCAGTACTTC
TRBV7-9,TRBJ1-4,NA,TRBD1,CASSLGPGGANEKLFF,TGTGCCAGCAGCTTAGGACCAGGGGGCGCAAATGAAAAACTGTTTTTT
TRBV5-6,TRBJ2-1,once,TRBD2,CASRNGRAYYNEQFF,TGTGCCAGCAGAAACGGGAGGGCATACTACAATGAGCAGTTCTTC
TRBV15,TRBJ1-1,NA,NA,CATSGALEGPTEAFF,TGTGCCACCAGCGGAGCCCTGGAGGGTCCCACTGAAGCTTTCTTT
TRBV27,TRBJ2-1,NA,TRBD2,CASRSGEDLGGVWGFYNEQFF,TGTGCCAGCAGAAGTGGGGAGGATTTGGGAGGGGTCTGGGGTTTTTACAATGAGCAGTTCTTC
TRBV6-5,TRBJ2-1,NA,NA,CASSLLGNQNEQFF,TGTGCCAGCAGCCTGCTCGGGAATCAGAATGAGCAGTTCTTC
TRBV27,TRBJ2-5,NA,NA,CASSLSSGTQYF,TGTGCCAGCAGTTTATCTTCAGGGACCCAGTACTTC
TRBV28,TRBJ2-7,few,TRBD1,CASQGQATYEQYF,TGTGCCAGTCAAGGACAGGCTACCTACGAGCAGTACTTC
TRBV5-1,TRBJ1-4,once,NA,CASSLQGYNEKLFF,TGCGCCAGCAGCTTGCAGGGTTATAATGAAAAACTGTTTTTT
TRBV6-1,TRBJ1-2,NA,NA,CASSEARGRGNYGYTF,TGTGCCAGCAGTGAAGCACGTGGTCGGGGTAACTATGGCTACACCTTC
TRBV7-2,TRBJ2-1,once,TRBD1,CASSLVGQGNNEQFF,TGTGCCAGCAGCTTAGTAGGACAGGGCAACAATGAGCAGTTCTTC
TRBV7-2,TRBJ2-3,NA,NA,CASSLSGWDTQYF,TGTGCCAGCAGCCTCTCCGGGTGGGATACGCAGTATTTT
TRBV19,TRBJ2-1,NA,NA,CASSIGGEPWTFNEQFF,TGTGCCAGTAGTATAGGTGGCGAGCCCTGGACTTTCAATGAGCAGTTCTTC
TRBV9,TRBJ1-3,NA,NA,CASSPEVTVGGNTIYF,TGTGCCAGCAGCCCTGAAGTGACAGTAGGCGGAAACACCATATATTTT
TRBV10-3,TRBJ2-1,NA,TRBD2,CAIRLAGDYNEQFF,TGTGCCATCAGACTAGCGGGAGATTACAATGAGCAGTTCTTC
TRBV9,TRBJ2-1,NA,TRBD2,CASSVGGGYNEQFF,TGTGCCAGCAGCGTAGGCGGGGGGTACAATGAGCAGTTCTTC
TRBV9,TRBJ2-3,NA,TRBD2,CASSVGGTSGLDTQYF,TGTGCCAGCAGCGTAGGAGGGACTAGCGGGCTAGATACGCAGTATTTT